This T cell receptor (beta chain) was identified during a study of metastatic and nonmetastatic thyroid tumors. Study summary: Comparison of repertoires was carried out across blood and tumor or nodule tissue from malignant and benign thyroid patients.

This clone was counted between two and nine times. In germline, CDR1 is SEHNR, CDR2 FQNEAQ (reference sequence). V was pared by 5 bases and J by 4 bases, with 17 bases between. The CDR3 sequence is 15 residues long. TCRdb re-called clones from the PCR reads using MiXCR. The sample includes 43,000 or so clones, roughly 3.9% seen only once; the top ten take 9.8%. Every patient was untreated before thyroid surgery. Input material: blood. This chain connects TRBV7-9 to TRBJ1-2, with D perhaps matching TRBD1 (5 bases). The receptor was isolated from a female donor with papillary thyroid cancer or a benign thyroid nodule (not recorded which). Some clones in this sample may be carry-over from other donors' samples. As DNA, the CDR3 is TGTGCCAGCAGCGAAGGAACAGGCTCTCCCTATGGCTACACCTTC. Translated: CASSEGTGSPYGYTF.